The sequence of this TCR beta chain was determined in a study of T cells in women clearing cervical HPV infection. A remark on this clone: From the germline J gene comes the end of the CDR3, since the read stops 3 residues before it.

Assay used: immunoSEQ multiplex PCR; TCRdb lists only in-frame clones, some missing. This sample's table reports roughly 42,000 clones. CDR3 length: 14 amino acids. V was cut by 0 bases and J by 7 bases, with 11 bases left in between. CDR1 and CDR2 (germline): MNHEY, SVGEGT. V usage is TRBV6-2 or TRBV6-3 and J usage is TRBJ2-3; a possible D gene is TRBD1 (5 bases). This receptor was taken from a woman between 18 and 70 years old with a cervical HPV16 infection that either progressed to CIN3+ or cleared (not recorded which). Sequenced: blood buffy coat. CDR3 region: CASSYSTSGNTQYF. The part of the CDR3 DNA that was read is TGTGCCAGCAGTTACTCTACTTCAGGGAATACG.